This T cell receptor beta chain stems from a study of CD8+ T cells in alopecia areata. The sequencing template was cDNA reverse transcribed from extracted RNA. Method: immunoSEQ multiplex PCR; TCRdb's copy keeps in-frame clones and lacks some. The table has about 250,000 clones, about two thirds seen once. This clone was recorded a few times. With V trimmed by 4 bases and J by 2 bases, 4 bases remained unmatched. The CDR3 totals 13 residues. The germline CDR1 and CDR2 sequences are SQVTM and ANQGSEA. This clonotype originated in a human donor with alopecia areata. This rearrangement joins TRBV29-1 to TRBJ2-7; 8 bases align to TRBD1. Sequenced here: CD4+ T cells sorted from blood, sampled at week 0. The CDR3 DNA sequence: TGCAGCGTTGCCCGGGACAGGACCTACGAGCAGTACTTC. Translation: CSVARDRTYEQYF.